The source of this T cell receptor (beta chain) is a study of OX40 agonist ivuxolimab in advanced cancers. About the study as a whole: The costimulatory receptor OX40 (CD134) was targeted by ivuxolimab, a fully human IgG2 agonistic monoclonal antibody. The purpose of peripheral TCRbeta sequencing was to test whether ivuxolimab changed TCR sequence diversity and led to clonal T-cell expansion. Of the roughly 52 patients in dose escalation, about 20 had hepatocellular carcinoma, about 15 had melanoma, 9 had renal cell carcinoma and 9 had head and neck cancer. Partial responses occurred in three dose-escalation patients, of whom one had hepatocellular carcinoma and two had cutaneous melanoma. The paper covers the monotherapy dose-escalation part of the phase I ivuxolimab trial, which included N ≈ 54 patients. Intravenous ivuxolimab was administered to patients every 2 weeks at six dose levels: 0.01, 0.1, 0.3, 1.5, 3 and 10 mg/kg. In the dose-escalation cohort, 70% to 85% of patients were male, and the mean age was approximately 60 years with a range of roughly 20 to 79. Prior anti-PD-1, anti-PD-L1 or anti-CTLA-4 therapy was permitted, and approximately 40% of dose-escalation patients had received checkpoint inhibitors.

Genomic DNA was isolated from the sorted cells so that the TCRbeta CDR3 region could be sequenced. TCRbeta CDR3 regions were sequenced using the immunoSEQ Assay. The table comes from immuneACCESS by way of TCRdb, which keeps in-frame sequences with V and J called. Part of the clones is missing from these tables; in studies checked, under half for an unresolved V gene and the rest for unknown reasons. The sample table contains roughly 20,000 clones; only one count was recorded for approximately 83% of them. Roughly 32% of the sample is held by the ten biggest clonotypes. Patients with autoimmune disease history or receiving systemic immunosuppression were excluded from the trial. Peripheral blood for TCR sequencing was collected from all dose cohorts at baseline, on cycle 4 day 1, and on cycle 7 day 1. The samples were taken from a phase I, first-in-human, multicenter, open-label dose-escalation trial of ivuxolimab. Adults with locally advanced or metastatic melanoma, renal cell carcinoma, hepatocellular carcinoma or head and neck squamous cell carcinoma were enrolled in the trial. Before TCR sequencing, CD4+ T cells and CD8+ T cells were sorted from peripheral blood as separate populations.

What the study reported, not specific to this receptor: Which antigens the clonally expanded peripheral T cells were specific for was not determined. Low levels of normalized T-cell clonal expansion were also seen in some patients who did not respond. At doses from 0.1 to 3.0 mg/kg, clonal expansion was seen in both CD4+ and CD8+ blood T cells between baseline and week 6. In partial responders in the 0.1-3.0 mg/kg groups, normalized peripheral clonal expansion was found to be among the lowest, especially among CD8+ T cells. After ivuxolimab, CD8+ T cells had more expanded clones than CD4+ T cells on average.

Concerning this clone itself: Its antigen remains unidentified. Base qualities were left out, and no much larger clone turns up one base away.

V is reduced by 1 base and J by 4 bases, leaving a spacing of 11 bases between them. Per the germline V gene, SGHVS is the CDR1 and FNYEAQ is the CDR2. The CDR3 covers 15 residues, taking in both the cysteine and the phenylalanine. The CDR3 DNA has 45 bases and is translated from base 1. Sequences were derived from CD4+ or CD8+ T cells sorted from blood, sampled in a trial of the OX40 agonist ivuxolimab. The chain uses TRBV7-6 and TRBJ1-5; the best D guess is TRBD1, with 5 bases matching. The clonotype comes from an adult with an advanced solid tumor such as melanoma, head and neck, liver or kidney cancer. In nucleotide form, the sequence is TGTGCCAGCAGCTTAGAGGCAGGGACTAATCAGCCCCAGCATTTT. The resulting protein is CASSLEAGTNQPQHF.